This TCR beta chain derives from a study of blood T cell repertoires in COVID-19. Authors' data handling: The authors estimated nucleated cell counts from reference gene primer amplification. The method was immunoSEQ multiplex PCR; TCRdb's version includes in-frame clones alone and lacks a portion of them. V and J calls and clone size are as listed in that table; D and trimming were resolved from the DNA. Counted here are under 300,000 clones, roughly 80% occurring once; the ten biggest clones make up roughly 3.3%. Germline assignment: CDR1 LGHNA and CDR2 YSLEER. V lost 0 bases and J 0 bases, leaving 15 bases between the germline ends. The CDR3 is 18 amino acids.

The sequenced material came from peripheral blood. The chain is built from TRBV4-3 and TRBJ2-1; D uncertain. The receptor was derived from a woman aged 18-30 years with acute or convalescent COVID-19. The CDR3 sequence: CASSQEPPAVSSYNEQFF. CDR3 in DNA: TGCGCCAGCAGCCAAGAACCTCCGGCGGTCAGCTCCTACAATGAGCAGTTCTTC.